This T cell receptor beta chain was captured by sequencing in a study of B cell selection in AIRE deficiency. Study observations and caveats: Only TCRbeta was sequenced; approximately 40% of shared healthy Treg sequences appeared in Tconv. Only approximately 9.2% of more than 3,000 shared Treg sequences were patient-specific; around 33% healthy-specific. About 31% of healthy-shared Treg TCRbeta sequences appeared in patient Tconv cells.

Authors' analysis steps: Pooled conventional T cells gave approximately 100,000 patient and 130,000 to 150,000 donor TCRbeta sequences. Libraries were prepared by immunoSEQ multiplex PCR; TCRdb keeps only in-frame clonotypes and omits some of them. For V, J and clone size, that table is used; D and trimming come from the DNA. The sample lists 20,000 to 30,000 clones; roughly 96% were seen once. CD4+CD127+ cells were sorted as the conventional CD4 T cells. Of note for this clone: Its matching antigen is unknown.

The V end was cut by 1 base, the J end by 0 bases, with 13 bases between. The CDR3 has 16 residues. Germline lookup yields CDR1 KGHSH and CDR2 LQKENI. Source material: conventional CD4+ T cells sorted from PBMCs. The gene calls are TRBV18 and TRBJ2-7, with D unresolved. The source of this sequence is a human donor with AIRE deficiency. Here the CDR3 reads CASSPLSGRYSYEQYF. The CDR3 DNA follows: TGTGCCAGCTCACCACTATCCGGACGATACTCCTACGAGCAGTACTTC. The full variable domain, in which reference TRBV18 and TRBJ2-7 provide the parts outside the CDR3, is NAGVMQNPRHLVRRRGQEARLRCSPMKGHSHVYWYRQLPEEGLKFMVYLQKENIIDESGMPKERFSAEFPKEGPSILRIQQVVRGDSAAYFCASSPLSGRYSYEQYFGPGTRLTVT.